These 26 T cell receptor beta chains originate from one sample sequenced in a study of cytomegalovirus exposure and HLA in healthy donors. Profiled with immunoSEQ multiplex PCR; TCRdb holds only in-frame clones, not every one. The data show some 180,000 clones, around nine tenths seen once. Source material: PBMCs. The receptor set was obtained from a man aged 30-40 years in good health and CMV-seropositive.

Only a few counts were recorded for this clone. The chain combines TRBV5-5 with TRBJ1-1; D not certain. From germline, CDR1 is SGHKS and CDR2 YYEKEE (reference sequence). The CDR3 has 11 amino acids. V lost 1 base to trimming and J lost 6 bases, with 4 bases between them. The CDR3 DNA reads TGTGCCAGCAGCTTGAATGCTGAAGCTTTCTTT. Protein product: CASSLNAEAFF.

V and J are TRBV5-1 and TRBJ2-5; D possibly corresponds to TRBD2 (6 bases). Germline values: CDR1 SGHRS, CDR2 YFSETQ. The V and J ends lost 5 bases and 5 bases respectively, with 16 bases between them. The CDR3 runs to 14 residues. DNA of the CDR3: TGCGCCAGCAGTTGGGAGGAGGACGGGGAGACCCAGTACTTC. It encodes CASSWEEDGETQYF.

CDR3 sequence (DNA): TGTGCCAGCAGAACTAAGCGGAGCCAAGAGACCCAGTACTTC. Its protein product is CASRTKRSQETQYF. The chain employs TRBV28 and TRBJ2-5, with a tentative D call TRBD2 (5 bases). The CDR3 totals 14 residues. Trimming stripped 6 bases from V and 1 base from J, with 12 bases between. CDR1 is MDHEN, CDR2 SYDVKM, per germline.

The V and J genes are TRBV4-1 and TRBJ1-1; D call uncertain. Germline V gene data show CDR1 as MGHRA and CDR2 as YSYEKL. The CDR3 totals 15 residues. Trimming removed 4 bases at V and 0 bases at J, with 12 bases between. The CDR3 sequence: CASSPSWTVNTEAFF. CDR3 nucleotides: TGCGCCAGCAGCCCTTCCTGGACGGTGAACACTGAAGCTTTCTTT.

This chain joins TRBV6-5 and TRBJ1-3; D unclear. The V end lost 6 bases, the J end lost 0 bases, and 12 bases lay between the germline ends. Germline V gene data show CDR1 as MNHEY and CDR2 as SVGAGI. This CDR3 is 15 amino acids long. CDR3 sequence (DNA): TGTGCCAGCAGACCCGAGGGAAACTCTGGAAACACCATATATTTT. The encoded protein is CASRPEGNSGNTIYF.

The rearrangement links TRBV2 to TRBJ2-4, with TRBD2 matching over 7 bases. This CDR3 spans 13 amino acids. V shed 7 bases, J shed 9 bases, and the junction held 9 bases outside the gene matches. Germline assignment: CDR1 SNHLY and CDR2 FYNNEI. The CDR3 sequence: CASTSGGSGIQYF. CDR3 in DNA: TGTGCCAGCACCTCGGGGGGTTCCGGCATTCAGTACTTC. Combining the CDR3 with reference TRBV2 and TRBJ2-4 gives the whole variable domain EPEVTQTPSHQVTQMGQEVILRCVPISNHLYFYWYRQILGQKVEFLVSFYNNEISEKSEIFDDQFSVERPDGSNFTLKIRSTKLEDSAMYFCASTSGGSGIQYFGAGTRLSVL.

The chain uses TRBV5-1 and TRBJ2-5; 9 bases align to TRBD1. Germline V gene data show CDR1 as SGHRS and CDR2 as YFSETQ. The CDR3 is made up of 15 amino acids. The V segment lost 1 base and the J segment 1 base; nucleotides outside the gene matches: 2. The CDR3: CASSLWGQGQETQYF. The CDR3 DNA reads TGCGCCAGCAGCTTGTGGGGACAGGGCCAAGAGACCCAGTACTTC.

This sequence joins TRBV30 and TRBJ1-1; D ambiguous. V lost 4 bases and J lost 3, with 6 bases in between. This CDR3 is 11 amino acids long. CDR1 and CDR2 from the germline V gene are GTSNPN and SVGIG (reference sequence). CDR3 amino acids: CAWTEYTEAFF. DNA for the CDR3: TGTGCCTGGACAGAATACACTGAAGCTTTCTTT.

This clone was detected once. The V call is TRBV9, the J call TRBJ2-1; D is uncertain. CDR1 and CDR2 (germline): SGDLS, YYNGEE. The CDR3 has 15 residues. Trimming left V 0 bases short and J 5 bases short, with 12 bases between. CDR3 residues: CASSVAHTRNNEQFF. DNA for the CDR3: TGTGCCAGCAGCGTAGCGCACACACGGAACAATGAGCAGTTCTTC.

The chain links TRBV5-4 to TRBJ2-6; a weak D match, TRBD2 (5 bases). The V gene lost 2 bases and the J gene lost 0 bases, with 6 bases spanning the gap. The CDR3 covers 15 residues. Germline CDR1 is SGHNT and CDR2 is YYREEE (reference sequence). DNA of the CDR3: TGTGCCAGCAGCTTCGGGGACTCTGGGGCCAACGTCCTGACTTTC. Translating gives CASSFGDSGANVLTF.

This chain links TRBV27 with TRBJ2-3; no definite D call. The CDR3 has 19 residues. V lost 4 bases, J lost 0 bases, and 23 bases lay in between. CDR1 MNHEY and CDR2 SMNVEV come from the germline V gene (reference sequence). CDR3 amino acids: CASSSLTPLGFGSTDTQYF. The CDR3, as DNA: TGTGCCAGCAGTTCCCTAACCCCTCTAGGGTTCGGAAGCACAGATACGCAGTATTTT.

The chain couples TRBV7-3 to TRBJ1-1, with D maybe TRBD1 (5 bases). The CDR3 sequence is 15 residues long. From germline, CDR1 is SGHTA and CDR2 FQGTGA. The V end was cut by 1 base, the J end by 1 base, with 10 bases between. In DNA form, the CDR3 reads TGTGCCAGCAGCTTAATGGGGCGGGGGAACACTGAAGCTTTCTTT. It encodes CASSLMGRGNTEAFF.

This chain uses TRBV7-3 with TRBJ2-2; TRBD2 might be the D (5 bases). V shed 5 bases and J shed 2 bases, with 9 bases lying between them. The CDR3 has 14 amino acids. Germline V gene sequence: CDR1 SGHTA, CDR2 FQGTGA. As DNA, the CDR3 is TGTGCCAGCAGCCCAGACTACAACACCGGGGAGCTGTTTTTT. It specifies CASSPDYNTGELFF.

The CDR3 spells CASSLSWQGGTEAFF. The CDR3 coding sequence is TGTGCCAGCAGTTTATCGTGGCAGGGAGGGACTGAAGCTTTCTTT. The chain employs TRBV27 and TRBJ1-1, with a weak D call TRBD1 (5 bases). The CDR3 totals 15 residues. V was pared by 0 bases and J by 5 bases, with 13 bases between. The germline V gene encodes CDR1 MNHEY and CDR2 SMNVEV (reference sequence).

This CDR3 is CASSPLAGQWSGEQYF. The CDR3 region has the DNA TGTGCCAGCAGCCCTCTAGCGGGGCAGTGGTCGGGCGAGCAGTACTTC. The rearrangement uses TRBV11-3 and TRBJ2-7, with 9 bases aligning to TRBD2. Germline-derived CDR1 and CDR2 are SGHNT and YENEEA. The CDR3 totals 16 residues. V lost 5 bases to trimming and J lost 6 bases; unmatched junction nucleotides: 14.

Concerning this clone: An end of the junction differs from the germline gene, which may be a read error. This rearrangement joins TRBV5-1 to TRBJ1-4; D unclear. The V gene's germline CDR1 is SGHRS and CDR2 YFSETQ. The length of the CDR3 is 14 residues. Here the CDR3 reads CANSLGTLDEKLFF. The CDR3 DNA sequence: TGCGCCAACAGCTTGGGTACTCTGGATGAAAAACTGTTTTTT.

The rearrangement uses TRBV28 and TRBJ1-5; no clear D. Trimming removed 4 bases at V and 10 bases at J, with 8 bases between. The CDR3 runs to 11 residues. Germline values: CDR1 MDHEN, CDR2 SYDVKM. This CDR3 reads CASSSRRPQHF. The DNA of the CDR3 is TGTGCCAGCAGTTCTCGGAGACCCCAGCATTTT. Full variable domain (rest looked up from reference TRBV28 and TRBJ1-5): DVKVTQSSRYLVKRTGEKVFLECVQDMDHENMFWYRQDPGLGLRLIYFSYDVKMKEKGDIPEGYSVSREKKERFSLILESASTNQTSMYLCASSSRRPQHFGDGTRLSIL.

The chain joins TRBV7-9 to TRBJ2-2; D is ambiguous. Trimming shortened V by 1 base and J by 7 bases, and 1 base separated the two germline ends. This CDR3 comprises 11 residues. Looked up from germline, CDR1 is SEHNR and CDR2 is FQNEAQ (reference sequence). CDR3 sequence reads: CASSLVGELFF. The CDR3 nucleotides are TGTGCCAGCAGCTTAGTCGGGGAGCTGTTTTTT.

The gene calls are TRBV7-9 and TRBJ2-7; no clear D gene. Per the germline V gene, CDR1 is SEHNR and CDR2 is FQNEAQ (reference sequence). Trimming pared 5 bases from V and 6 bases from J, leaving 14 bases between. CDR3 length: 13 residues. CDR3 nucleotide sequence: TGTGCCAGCAGCCCGCGGAATGGGTTCGAGCAGTACTTC. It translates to CASSPRNGFEQYF. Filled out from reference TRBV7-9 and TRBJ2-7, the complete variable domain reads DTGVSQNPRHKITKRGQNVTFRCDPISEHNRLYWYRQTLGQGPEFLTYFQNEAQLEKSRLLSDRFSAERPKGSFSTLEIQRTEQGDSAMYLCASSPRNGFEQYFGPGTRLTVT.

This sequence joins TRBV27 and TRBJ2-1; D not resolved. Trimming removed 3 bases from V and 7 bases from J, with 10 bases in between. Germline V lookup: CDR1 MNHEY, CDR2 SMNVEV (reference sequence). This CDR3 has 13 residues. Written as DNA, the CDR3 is TGTGCCAGCAGTTTTAGTGTTAGGAATGAGCAGTTCTTC. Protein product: CASSFSVRNEQFF.

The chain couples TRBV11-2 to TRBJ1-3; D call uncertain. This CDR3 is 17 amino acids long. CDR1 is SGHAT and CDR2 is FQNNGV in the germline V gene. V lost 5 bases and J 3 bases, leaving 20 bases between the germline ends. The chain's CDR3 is CASSLTAFSSSGNTIYF. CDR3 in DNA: TGTGCCAGCAGCCTGACTGCCTTCTCATCTAGTGGAAACACCATATATTTT.

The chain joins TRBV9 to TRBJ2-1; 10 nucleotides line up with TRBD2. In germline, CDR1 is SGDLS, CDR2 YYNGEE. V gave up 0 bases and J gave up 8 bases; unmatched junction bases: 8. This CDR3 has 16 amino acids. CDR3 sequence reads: CASSVDPSGRRYEQFF. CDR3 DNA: TGTGCCAGCAGCGTAGACCCTAGCGGGAGAAGGTATGAGCAGTTCTTC.

CDR3 protein: CASSFGTGGRYGYTF. In nucleotides, the CDR3 is TGTGCCAGCAGCTTTGGGACAGGGGGCAGGTATGGCTACACCTTC. V gene TRBV5-4 combines with J gene TRBJ1-2; 12 bases fit TRBD1. In germline, CDR1 is SGHNT, CDR2 YYREEE (reference sequence). The CDR3 extends over 15 amino acids. The ends lost 2 bases at V and 5 bases at J; junction bases unmatched: 4.

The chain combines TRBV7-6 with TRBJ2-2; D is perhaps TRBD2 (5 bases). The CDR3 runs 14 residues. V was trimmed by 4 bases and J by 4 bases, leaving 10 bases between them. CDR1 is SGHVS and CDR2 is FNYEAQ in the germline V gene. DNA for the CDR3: TGTGCCAGCAGCTCGCCGGGGTTCACCGGGGAGCTGTTTTTT. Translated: CASSSPGFTGELFF.

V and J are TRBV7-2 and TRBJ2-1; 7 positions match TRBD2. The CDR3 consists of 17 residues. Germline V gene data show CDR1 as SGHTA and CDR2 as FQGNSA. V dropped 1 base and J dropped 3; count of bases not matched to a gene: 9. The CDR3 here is CASSLVSGRGNYNEQFF. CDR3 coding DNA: TGTGCCAGCAGCTTAGTGTCCGGGCGGGGGAACTACAATGAGCAGTTCTTC. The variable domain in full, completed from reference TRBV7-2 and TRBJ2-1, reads GAGVSQSPSNKVTEKGKDVELRCDPISGHTALYWYRQSLGQGLEFLIYFQGNSAPDKSGLPSDRFSAERTGGSVSTLTIQRTQQEDSAVYLCASSLVSGRGNYNEQFFGPGTRLTVL.

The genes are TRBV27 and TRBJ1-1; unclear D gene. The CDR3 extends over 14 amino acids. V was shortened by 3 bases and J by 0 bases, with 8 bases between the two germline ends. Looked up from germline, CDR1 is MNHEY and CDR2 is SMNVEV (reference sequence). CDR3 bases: TGTGCCAGCAGTTTGTCGGGCATGAACACTGAAGCTTTCTTT. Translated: CASSLSGMNTEAFF.